This TCR beta chain stems from a study of OX40 agonist ivuxolimab in advanced cancers. About the study: Dose-escalation patients had hepatocellular carcinoma, melanoma, renal cell or head and neck cancer. Patients achieving partial responses numbered three: one hepatocellular carcinoma case and two cutaneous melanoma cases. Findings and caveats of the study: At doses 0.1 to 3.0 mg/kg, CD4+ and CD8+ clones expanded. Among the lowest peripheral clonal expansion occurred in 0.1-3.0 mg/kg partial responders.

The CDR3 loop spans 13 amino acids. Germline CDR1 is LNHDA and CDR2 is SQIVND (reference sequence). V lost 2 bases to trimming and J lost 8 bases, with 12 bases between them. Note on this clone: As yet, its antigen is unknown.

Clones were sequenced by immunoSEQ multiplex PCR, and TCRdb holds only the in-frame ones, with some missing. The sample has approximately 74,000 clones, roughly 82% seen once. This chain connects TRBV19 to TRBJ1-2; a weak D match, TRBD1 (5 bases). The sequences come from CD4+ or CD8+ T cells sorted from blood, collected in a trial of the OX40 agonist ivuxolimab. This TCR was recovered from an adult with an advanced solid tumor such as melanoma, head and neck, liver or kidney cancer. The CDR3 sequence is CASSIQVGDGYTF. Here the CDR3 DNA reads TGTGCCAGTAGTATACAGGTTGGGGACGGCTACACCTTC.